Listed here are 21 T cell receptor beta chains from one sample, sequenced in a study of cytomegalovirus exposure and HLA in healthy donors. TCRdb's copy holds only in-frame clones and misses some; the assay was immunoSEQ multiplex PCR. The repertoire holds about 160,000 clones, with nearly 90% as singletons. The sequenced sample consisted of PBMCs. The receptors here all came from a man aged 18-30 years in good health and CMV-seropositive.

Only one count was recorded for this clone. The gene calls are TRBV29-1 and TRBJ2-5; tentative D call: TRBD1 (5 bases). V was clipped by 4 bases and J by 2 bases, with 8 bases between them. CDR3 length: 12 amino acids. In germline, CDR1 is SQVTM, CDR2 ANQGSEA. The CDR3 loop is CSVGRGQETQYF. As DNA, the CDR3 is TGCAGCGTTGGTAGGGGACAAGAGACCCAGTACTTC.

The chain links TRBV5-8 to TRBJ1-5; no reliable D call. The CDR3 consists of 13 residues. From germline, CDR1 is SGHTS and CDR2 YDEGEE. The germline V and J ends were trimmed by 3 bases and 5 bases, with 9 bases remaining between them. CDR3: CASSSVPYQPQHF. In nucleotides, the CDR3 is TGTGCCAGCAGCTCCGTTCCCTATCAGCCCCAGCATTTT. The full variable domain, in which reference TRBV5-8 and TRBJ1-5 provide the parts outside the CDR3, is EAGVTQSPTHLIKTRGQQATLRCSPISGHTSVYWYQQALGLGLQFLLWYDEGEERNRGNFPPRFSGRQFPNYSSELNVNALELEDSALYLCASSSVPYQPQHFGDGTRLSIL.

The chain joins TRBV19 to TRBJ2-7, with a tentative D call TRBD1 (6 bases). The CDR3 length is 16 residues. V was shortened by 1 base and J by 3 bases, with 16 bases between the two germline ends. Germline V gives CDR1 LNHDA, CDR2 SQIVND (reference sequence). CDR3 region: CASSIGSGTQGYEQYF. The DNA for the CDR3 is TGTGCCAGTAGTATAGGATCCGGGACACAAGGCTACGAGCAGTACTTC.

The chain has TRBV2 and TRBJ2-3; a weak D match, TRBD1 (5 bases). Germline CDR1 and CDR2: SNHLY and FYNNEI. V lost 8 bases, J lost 1 base, and 13 bases lay in between. There are 14 residues in the CDR3. In DNA, the CDR3 is TGTGCCAGCTCCCAAGACAGCCGCACAGATACGCAGTATTTT. This codes for CASSQDSRTDTQYF.

The chain joins TRBV18 to TRBJ2-2; a possible D gene is TRBD1 (6 bases). CDR1 KGHSH and CDR2 LQKENI come from the germline V gene. Between the trimmed V and J ends, which lost 2 bases and 1 base, there was a span of 11 bases. The CDR3 is 16 residues long. The CDR3 bases are TGTGCCAGCTCACCAACACAGGGCCAGAACACCGGGGAGCTGTTTTTT. Protein product: CASSPTQGQNTGELFF.

In its sample, this clone was seen once. The J gene is TRBJ2-2, the V gene TRBV27, with 8 bases lining up with TRBD2. Losses at the gene ends were 7 bases for V and 7 bases for J; bases not matched to a gene: 8. In germline, CDR1 is MNHEY, CDR2 SMNVEV (reference sequence). This CDR3 has 14 amino acids. Written as DNA, the CDR3 is TGTGCCAGCACCGAACGGGGGGGGGTCGGGGAGCTGTTTTTT. Translated: CASTERGGVGELFF.

The chain carries TRBV5-4 and TRBJ2-3, with TRBD2 matching over 9 bases. The CDR3 is made up of 15 amino acids. The germline V gene encodes CDR1 SGHNT and CDR2 YYREEE (reference sequence). V shed 2 bases, J shed 3 bases, and the junction held 4 bases outside the gene matches. CDR3 DNA: TGTGCCAGCAGCTTCAAACTAGCGGGTACAGATACGCAGTATTTT. Amino acid sequence: CASSFKLAGTDTQYF.

V is TRBV5-4 and J is TRBJ2-2, with D unresolved. Germline V gene lookup returns CDR1 SGHNT and CDR2 YYREEE (reference sequence). This CDR3 spans 16 amino acids. Trimming took 0 bases from V and 2 from J, leaving 11 bases between them. CDR3 nucleotide sequence: TGTGCCAGCAGCTTGGCTACGTTAGCCAACACCGGGGAGCTGTTTTTT. It codes for CASSLATLANTGELFF.

The chain recombines TRBV5-1 with TRBJ1-1; no firm D call. This CDR3 region has 14 residues. V shed 0 bases and J shed 0 bases, with 6 bases lying between them. Germline values: CDR1 SGHRS, CDR2 YFSETQ. The CDR3 sequence is CASSLDSMNTEAFF. The CDR3 DNA follows: TGCGCCAGCAGCTTGGACAGTATGAACACTGAAGCTTTCTTT.

The V and J genes are TRBV4-1 and TRBJ2-1; 11 nucleotides align to TRBD2. Germline V lookup: CDR1 MGHRA, CDR2 YSYEKL. V lost 2 bases to trimming and J lost 6 bases; unmatched junction nucleotides: 3. This CDR3 has 15 amino acids. The CDR3 is CASSQRLAGINEQFF. CDR3 coding DNA: TGCGCCAGCAGCCAAAGACTAGCGGGAATCAATGAGCAGTTCTTC.

This sequence joins TRBV6-1 and TRBJ1-4; weak D call: TRBD1 (6 bases). V dropped 4 bases and J dropped 8 bases, with 23 bases sitting between them. This CDR3 spans 17 amino acids. Germline values: CDR1 MNHNS, CDR2 SASEGT. The CDR3 here is CASSAAAPGTPGEKLFF. CDR3 in DNA: TGTGCCAGCAGTGCGGCAGCACCCGGGACACCGGGGGAAAAACTGTTTTTT.

V gene TRBV9 combines with J gene TRBJ2-1; TRBD2 aligns across 12 bases. The CDR3 length is 17 residues. The trim removed 3 bases at V and 2 bases at J, leaving 6 bases unmatched. Germline assignment: CDR1 SGDLS and CDR2 YYNGEE. In DNA form, the CDR3 reads TGTGCCAGCAGCGGTCCTACTAGCGGGAGGCCCTACAATGAGCAGTTCTTC. This sequence encodes CASSGPTSGRPYNEQFF.

The chain carries TRBV27 and TRBJ2-7; 14 nucleotides align to TRBD2. Unmatched junction bases numbered 9, after V lost 5 bases and J lost 0 bases. The germline V gene has CDR1 MNHEY and CDR2 SMNVEV (reference sequence). CDR3 length: 18 residues. The CDR3 here is CASSPLGLAGASSYEQYF. The CDR3 DNA reads TGTGCCAGCAGTCCCCTGGGACTAGCGGGAGCAAGCTCCTACGAGCAGTACTTC.

This clone has a handful of counts. J is TRBJ2-7 and V is TRBV30; D is unresolved. Between the trimmed V and J ends, which lost 2 bases and 7 bases, there was a span of 9 bases. There are 11 residues in the CDR3. The germline gives CDR1 GTSNPN, CDR2 SVGIG (reference sequence). CDR3 loop: CAWSSLREQYF. CDR3 nucleotides: TGTGCCTGGAGTTCCCTGCGAGAGCAGTACTTC.

V and J are TRBV7-9 and TRBJ2-1, with 10 bases aligning to TRBD2. The V and J ends lost 3 bases and 6 bases, in that order; junction bases with no gene match: 11. This CDR3 spans 17 amino acids. CDR1 is SEHNR and CDR2 is FQNEAQ in the germline V gene (reference sequence). The CDR3 loop is CASSFDKASGRINEQFF. The CDR3 DNA reads as TGTGCCAGCAGCTTTGATAAGGCTAGCGGGAGAATCAATGAGCAGTTCTTC.

J is TRBJ1-5 and V is TRBV5-6; 11 nucleotides align to TRBD1. J was trimmed by 8 bases and V by 0 bases; bases with no gene match: 13. The CDR3 is 18 amino acids. The germline V gene has CDR1 SGHDT and CDR2 YYEEEE. The CDR3 region has the DNA TGTGCCAGCAGCTTGGCCCGGGACAGGGGGATCCCTCGGGAGCCCCAGCATTTT. Protein: CASSLARDRGIPREPQHF.

The chain links TRBV5-1 to TRBJ1-1; 7 positions match TRBD1. Germline CDR1 and CDR2: SGHRS and YFSETQ. CDR3 length: 15 residues. The junction had 4 bases not matched to a gene; V was cut back by 0 bases and J by 2 bases. The CDR3 region has the DNA TGCGCCAGCAGCTTGGGAGACAGGGTTAACACTGAAGCTTTCTTT. Its translation: CASSLGDRVNTEAFF. The whole variable domain, filled in from reference TRBV5-1 and TRBJ1-1, reads KAGVTQTPRYLIKTRGQQVTLSCSPISGHRSVSWYQQTPGQGLQFLFEYFSETQRNKGNFPGRFSGRQFSNSRSEMNVSTLELGDSALYLCASSLGDRVNTEAFFGQGTRLTVV.

The V call is TRBV23-1, the J call TRBJ1-1; 9 positions match TRBD1. TRBV23-1 is filed as an ORF, its function uncertain. The CDR3 has 15 residues. V shed 0 bases, J shed 4 bases, and the junction held 3 bases outside the gene matches. The chain's CDR3 is CASSQSGQGSTEAFF. The CDR3 DNA is TGCGCCAGCAGTCAATCGGGACAGGGCAGCACTGAAGCTTTCTTT.

The chain couples TRBV5-4 to TRBJ2-2, with D possibly TRBD1 on 6 matching bases. Germline lookup yields CDR1 SGHNT and CDR2 YYREEE (reference sequence). V shed 0 bases and J shed 0 bases, with 12 bases lying between them. The CDR3 is 17 residues long. CDR3 DNA sequence: TGTGCCAGCAGCTTGGCCCCCCAGGGGACGAACACCGGGGAGCTGTTTTTT. Protein sequence: CASSLAPQGTNTGELFF.

The chain couples TRBV29-1 to TRBJ2-1; 10 bases agree with TRBD2. The CDR3 loop spans 17 amino acids. Germline values: CDR1 SQVTM, CDR2 ANQGSEA. V gave up 0 bases and J gave up 0 bases; unmatched junction bases: 5. The DNA for the CDR3 is TGCAGCGTTGAAGATACGAGCGGGAGGGCCTCCTACAATGAGCAGTTCTTC. Translating it yields CSVEDTSGRASYNEQFF.

The chain links TRBV11-2 to TRBJ1-1, with unresolved D. The V end lost 6 bases, the J end lost 1 base, and 9 bases lay between the germline ends. CDR3 size: 13 residues. Per germline, CDR1 SGHAT and CDR2 FQNNGV. The CDR3 DNA reads TGTGCCAGCAGACCCCGGGAGAACACTGAAGCTTTCTTT. The encoded protein is CASRPRENTEAFF.